This T cell receptor beta chain was profiled in a study of T cell repertoires in cytomegalovirus infection. Study at large: The authors relied on CMV epitopes, both recently identified HLA-C-restricted and well-studied HLA-B-restricted. It was the public TCR beta signatures that indicated both CMV infection and matching HLA type. Overall study findings and caveats: The study identified carriers of CMV plus the relevant HLA from cumulative public TCR beta family frequency. HLA-C-restricted CMV-specific TCR beta clonotypes were dominant in the ex vivo response.

Each CDR3 protein gets one entry after TCRdb re-called the reads with MiXCR. Here the sample spans approximately 910,000 distinct CDR3 sequences, less than 40% being singletons. This clonotype appeared many times. Antigen specificity is unknown. Trimming took 3 bases from V and 0 from J; bases not matched to a gene: 5. CDR1 and CDR2 from the germline V gene are SGHVS and FQNEAQ. This CDR3 region has 16 residues. The V and J genes are TRBV7-8 and TRBJ1-5; 7 nucleotides align to TRBD1. The receptor's source is a human donor in good health (CMV status not recorded). Some clones in this sample may be carry-over from other donors' samples. This material consisted of cultured CD8+ T cells from PBMCs, taken from culture after CMV antigen stimulation. The CDR3 loop reads CASSFKQGYSNQPQHF. Here the CDR3 DNA reads TGTGCCAGCAGCTTTAAACAGGGGTATAGCAATCAGCCCCAGCATTTT. Supplemented by reference TRBV7-8 and TRBJ1-5, the full variable domain reads GAGVSQSPRYKVAKRGQDVALRCDPISGHVSLFWYQQALGQGPEFLTYFQNEAQLDKSGLPSDRFFAERPEGSVSTLKIQRTQQEDSAVYLCASSFKQGYSNQPQHFGDGTRLSIL.